The count of the clone carrying this T cell receptor beta chain is one. Its matching antigen is unknown. The record originates from a study of regulatory dendritic cells for organ transplantation. CD4+ or CD8+ T cells were sorted as naive CD45RA+ or memory CD45RO+. The CDR3 spans 13 residues. V shed 6 bases and J shed 4 bases, with 16 bases lying between them. The germline gives CDR1 SQVTM, CDR2 ANQGSEA. Using immunoSEQ multiplex PCR, the repertoire was profiled, and TCRdb retains in-frame clones only, with some absent. Found here are just under 30,000 clones, over 75% of them singletons; the top ten hold less than 2.5%. Regarding the study as a whole: Regulatory dendritic cells appeared to expand memory CD8+ clones less than mature ones. Of resting T cell subsets, memory CD8+ had the most alloreactive clonotypes. Memory CD8+ T cells were the most oligoclonal; naive cells were highly diverse.

This clonotype originated in a human donor in good health. Sequenced material: memory CD4+ T cells from blood. As for subset: CD45RO+ memory T cells. The chain carries TRBV29-1 and TRBJ2-7; possibly TRBD2 for D (7 bases). In DNA, the CDR3 is TGCAGCGTCAAGCAGGGGAGGGCGTACGAGCAGTACTTC. Amino acids: CSVKQGRAYEQYF.